These T cell receptor beta chains were read from a single sample in a study of T cells in Graves' hyperthyroidism and ophthalmopathy. TCRdb re-derived calls from the multiplex PCR reads in MiXCR, one entry per CDR3 protein. The profile shows around 420,000 distinct CDR3 sequences, more than 15% of them singletons. Sequencing input: blood. These receptors came from a woman younger than 30 with Graves' hyperthyroidism. CDR3s include the opening cysteine and the closing phenylalanine or tryptophan. A D gene is named only where the DNA matches it firmly. Clone size is shown for a subset of rows, as once, few, many or a class of expanded clone.

>-|TRBV27|TRBJ1-2|few
TGTGCCGGCAGGCAAGGGTATGGCTACACCTTC
CAGRQGYGYTF
>-|TRBV7-9|TRBJ2-1|many
TGTGCCAGCAGCTCATTGGTCAAATCAACCGAGTGGGGGAATGAGCAGTTCTTC
CASSSLVKSTEWGNEQFF
>-|TRBV6-1|TRBJ2-1|many
TGTGCCAGCAGTCTCCAGGGGTTCTCCTACAATGAGCAGTTCTTC
CASSLQGFSYNEQFF
>TRBD1|TRBV6-1|TRBJ1-2|many
TGTGCCAGCAGTGGCAGGGGGCTCGTCGGCTACACCTTC
CASSGRGLVGYTF
>-|TRBV7-9|TRBJ1-2|-
TGTGCCAGCAGCCCCCCGGGACCCACTAACTATGGCTACACCTTC
CASSPPGPTNYGYTF
>-|TRBV6-2/TRBV6-3|TRBJ2-1|many
TGTGCCAGCTCCCAGGTTCGGGACTCCAATGAGCAGTTCTTC
CASSQVRDSNEQFF
>-|TRBV11-3|TRBJ2-1|many
TGTGCCAGCAGCTTAGGCGGGGCCACCTACAATGAGCAGTTCTTC
CASSLGGATYNEQFF
>TRBD1|TRBV7-9|TRBJ1-4|many
TGTGCCATCCAGGGGGATGAAAAACTGTTTTTT
CAIQGDEKLFF
>TRBD2|TRBV5-8|TRBJ2-5|-
TGTGCCAGCAGCTCGAGGACTAGCGAAAAAGAGACCCAGTACTTC
CASSSRTSEKETQYF
>-|TRBV19|TRBJ1-5|many
TGTGCCAGTACTATAGACCGAGCGCCGCCCCAGCATTTT
CASTIDRAPPQHF
>TRBD1|TRBV7-3|TRBJ2-3|-
TGTGCCAGCAGCTTAAGGGCAGGGGGAGTCACAGATACGCAGTATTTT
CASSLRAGGVTDTQYF
>TRBD1|TRBV7-9|TRBJ1-2|many
TGTGCCAGCAGCTTCCCCGGGACAGTTATCTATGGCTACACCTTC
CASSFPGTVIYGYTF
>TRBD2|TRBV10-1|TRBJ2-1|-
TGCGCCAGCAGTGAGTTAGCGGGAGGCGGGGATGAGCAGTTCTTC
CASSELAGGGDEQFF
>TRBD2|TRBV5-5|TRBJ2-7|-
TGTGCCAGCAGCCCCAGCGGGATACCTGGATACGAGCAGTACTTC
CASSPSGIPGYEQYF
>TRBD1|TRBV10-2|TRBJ1-5|-
TGCGCCAGCAGTGCCACCGGGACAGGGGTTCAGCCCCAGCATTTT
CASSATGTGVQPQHF
>TRBD2|TRBV15|TRBJ2-1|-
TGTGCCACATCGGGCGGGAGGGCCCCCAATGAGCAGTTCTTC
CATSGGRAPNEQFF
>TRBD2|TRBV29-1|TRBJ2-1|many
TGCAGCGCCGAGGGCGCTAGCGGATTTAGGTACAATGAGCAGTTCTTC
CSAEGASGFRYNEQFF
>-|TRBV29-1|TRBJ2-2|few
TGCAGCGTTCGGGATAGGTCCCCCGGGGAGCTGTTTTTT
CSVRDRSPGELFF
>TRBD1|TRBV12-3/TRBV12-4|TRBJ2-3|many
TGTGCCAGCAGCAAGCCGGGACAGGGGTCAAGCACAGATACGCAGTATTTT
CASSKPGQGSSTDTQYF
>TRBD1|TRBV14|TRBJ1-4|-
TGTGCCAGCAGCCAAGTTCCAGGGGGGGGTCTTGGAGAAAAACTGTTTTTT
CASSQVPGGGLGEKLFF
>-|TRBV5-1|TRBJ1-1|-
TGCGCCAGCAGCTTGGGTTACCAGGGAGGCACTGAAGCTTTCTTT
CASSLGYQGGTEAFF
>-|TRBV4-2|TRBJ1-2|-
TGTGCCAGCAGCCACGTAGGGGACCGCATGAGCTACACCTTC
CASSHVGDRMSYTF
>-|TRBV6-2/TRBV6-3|TRBJ1-3|-
TGTGCCAGCAGTTCGAACCAATTCTCTGGAAACACCATATATTTT
CASSSNQFSGNTIYF
>-|TRBV6-1|TRBJ1-1|-
TGCGCCAGCAGCCAGGGAGTGAACACTGAAGCTTTCTTT
CASSQGVNTEAFF
>-|TRBV7-9|TRBJ1-3|-
TGTGCCAGCAGCCGCGCCGAGAGCTCTGGAAACACCATATATTTT
CASSRAESSGNTIYF
>TRBD2|TRBV7-2|TRBJ2-3|-
TGTGCCAGCAGCTCCCAGCGGGAGGGCCTGACAGATACGCAGTATTTT
CASSSQREGLTDTQYF
>-|TRBV5-1|TRBJ1-1|-
TGCGCCAGCAGCTTTCCAGGGAAAATTGAAGCTTTCTTT
CASSFPGKIEAFF
>TRBD1|TRBV15|TRBJ1-1|few
TGTGCCACCAGCAGGGGGGGGACAGGGACTGAAGCTTTCTTT
CATSRGGTGTEAFF
>TRBD1|TRBV19|TRBJ2-6|few
TGTGCCAGTAGTATAGCTAGGGACAGGGGGCACTCTGGGGCCAACGTCCTGACTTTC
CASSIARDRGHSGANVLTF
>TRBD1|TRBV20-1|TRBJ1-1|many
TGCAGTGCCAGCAGGGGGCGGAACACTGAAGCTTTCTTT
CSASRGRNTEAFF
>-|TRBV20-1|TRBJ1-6|-
TGCAGTGCGCCCCTTACAGGGTTCTCCTATAATTCACCCCTCCACTTT
CSAPLTGFSYNSPLHF
>-|TRBV27|TRBJ2-5|few
TGTGCCAGCAGTTTAGTGGGCCTTGGGGAGGAGACCCAGTACTTC
CASSLVGLGEETQYF
>-|TRBV12-3/TRBV12-4|TRBJ2-3|many
TGTGCTGTAGATACGCAGTATTTT
CAVDTQYF
>-|TRBV4-3|TRBJ2-1|few
TGCGCCAGCAGCCAAGATATGGGGGGAGAATCAGGATACAATGAGCAGTTCTTC
CASSQDMGGESGYNEQFF
>TRBD1|TRBV10-3|TRBJ1-1|many
TGTGCCATCAGTGCGGACAGGAGTTTGAACACTGAAGCTTTCTTT
CAISADRSLNTEAFF
>TRBD2|TRBV3-1|TRBJ2-2|many
TGTGCCAGCAGCCCCTTCGGGGGGGTCGACACCGGGGAGCTGTTTTTT
CASSPFGGVDTGELFF
>TRBD2|TRBV20-1|TRBJ2-1|many
TGCAGTGCTAGTGTATCTAGCGGCTCCTACAATGAGCAGTTCTTC
CSASVSSGSYNEQFF
>TRBD2|TRBV5-6|TRBJ2-7|many
TGTGCCAGCAGCCTGGGACTAGCGGGAGGGGGGTACGAGCAGTACTTC
CASSLGLAGGGYEQYF
>-|TRBV27|TRBJ1-1|few
TGTGCCAGCAGCAGCCTGAGGGGATGGGGAACTGAAGCTTTCTTT
CASSSLRGWGTEAFF
>-|TRBV11-2|TRBJ2-1|many
TGTGCCAGCAGCTTAGAGGTGGGGACTATTGTTCAGGGGAATGTTTACAATGAGCAGTTCTTC
CASSLEVGTIVQGNVYNEQFF
>TRBD2|TRBV2|TRBJ2-1|-
TGTGCCAGCAGTGAAGACGGGGGGGGCCGAGGGCCCAATGAGCAGTTCTTC
CASSEDGGGRGPNEQFF
>TRBD2|TRBV4-3|TRBJ2-3|many
TGCGCCAGCAGCCAAAATATCGGGGGGACCGGCACAGATACGCAGTATTTT
CASSQNIGGTGTDTQYF
>TRBD1|TRBV5-1|TRBJ1-2|many
TGCGCCAGCAGCTACGGGACAGGGGCGATAGGCTACACCTTC
CASSYGTGAIGYTF
>TRBD1|TRBV29-1|TRBJ2-7|many
TGCAGCGTTGCCCTGACAGGGACGGGCGAGCAGTACTTC
CSVALTGTGEQYF
>-|TRBV27|TRBJ2-7|few
TGTGCCAGCAGTCCCGGGACGTACACCTACGAGCAGTACTTC
CASSPGTYTYEQYF
>-|TRBV12-3/TRBV12-4|TRBJ2-1|-
TGTGCCAGCAGTTTAGGGGGGGCAAGAGGGGGGAATGAGCAGTTCTTC
CASSLGGARGGNEQFF
>-|TRBV28|TRBJ2-7|many
TGTGCCAGCAGTTCCCAGGGTATGAGCTCCTACGAGCAGTACTTC
CASSSQGMSSYEQYF
>-|TRBV12-3/TRBV12-4|TRBJ2-1|many
TGTGCCAGCAGTTCAATACCTTCCTACAATGAGCAGTTCTTC
CASSSIPSYNEQFF
>-|TRBV6-2/TRBV6-3|TRBJ2-1|-
TGTGCCGGCAGTTACCTGGGGTTGTATGAGCAGTTCTTC
CAGSYLGLYEQFF
>TRBD1|TRBV2|TRBJ2-7|many
TGTGCCAGCAGGGACAGGGTGTCCTACGAGCAGTACTTC
CASRDRVSYEQYF
>-|TRBV6-6|TRBJ1-2|many
TGTGCCAGCAGTTACCTTGAGGGGCTCCCTCCCTATGGCTACACCTTC
CASSYLEGLPPYGYTF
>TRBD1|TRBV20-1|TRBJ2-7|many
TGCAGTGCTAGAGATCTAGGACAGGGAAGCTACGAGCAGTACTTC
CSARDLGQGSYEQYF